A selection of T cell receptor beta chains follows, all from one sample in a study of control samples from healthy donors and cancer patients. Clones were sequenced by immunoSEQ multiplex PCR, and TCRdb holds only the in-frame ones, with some missing. The sample contains tens of thousands of clones, more than 85% of which appear only once. Sequenced material: blood. These receptor sequences come from a woman in her twenties or thirties in good health. Each CDR3 is given without its conserved first and last residue. Fields, in order: V gene, CDR3 protein.

v_call: TRBV2; cdr3_aa: ASSDHRGPYEQY
v_call: TRBV29-1; cdr3_aa: SSRVVGWGSYNEQF
v_call: TRBV28; cdr3_aa: ASSLLGGNSPLH
v_call: TRBV4-1; cdr3_aa: ASSQAWVTNTEAF
v_call: TRBV29-1; cdr3_aa: SVEGTGTKTLYGYT
v_call: TRBV6-4; cdr3_aa: ASSEGEGTGELF
v_call: TRBV5-7; cdr3_aa: ASRSTGGRFYNEQF
v_call: TRBV5-8; cdr3_aa: ASINRGGSYGYT
v_call: TRBV5-1; cdr3_aa: ASSPGTGVETQY
v_call: TRBV21-1; cdr3_aa: ASSKNPNGGATNEQY
v_call: TRBV28; cdr3_aa: ASSLLRGRQPQH
v_call: TRBV2; cdr3_aa: ASSGIGGALYNEQF
v_call: TRBV3-1/TRBV3-2; cdr3_aa: ASSQWVSGISSYEQY
v_call: TRBV19; cdr3_aa: ASSIDRAGELF
v_call: TRBV18; cdr3_aa: ASSPGQGVFPNTEAF
v_call: TRBV4-2; cdr3_aa: ASSQTRAGTDTQY
v_call: TRBV11-3; cdr3_aa: ASSGEKWTFEAF
v_call: TRBV19; cdr3_aa: ASSIVFSSNEKLF
v_call: TRBV5-4; cdr3_aa: ASSLGQGTEKLF
v_call: TRBV12-1; cdr3_aa: ASSLAPELGLSSYNSPLH
v_call: TRBV6-1; cdr3_aa: ASSHTSEAYEQY
v_call: TRBV6-1; cdr3_aa: ASSEAANYGYT
v_call: TRBV3-1/TRBV3-2; cdr3_aa: ASSQDRGDTLMNTEAF
v_call: TRBV29-1; cdr3_aa: SVEGNTSGNTIY
v_call: TRBV10-2; cdr3_aa: ASSPQENYGYT
v_call: TRBV6-4; cdr3_aa: ASSESGMAFNEQF
v_call: TRBV30; cdr3_aa: AWSVPPAVYGYT
v_call: TRBV30; cdr3_aa: AWTEGQGAQPQH
v_call: TRBV10-3; cdr3_aa: AISDAGGSTYNEQF
v_call: TRBV15; cdr3_aa: ATSRDQGTASPLH
v_call: TRBV5-1; cdr3_aa: ASSLDQNTEAF
v_call: TRBV4-1; cdr3_aa: ASSHQPSSYNSPLH
v_call: TRBV6-6; cdr3_aa: ASRSSGSGPQY
v_call: TRBV4-1; cdr3_aa: ASSQGGGRITGELF
v_call: TRBV11-2; cdr3_aa: ASSTGYRDTQY
v_call: TRBV7-9; cdr3_aa: ASSLEGPYNEQF
v_call: TRBV19; cdr3_aa: ASGGLTATGEQF
v_call: TRBV9; cdr3_aa: ASSQTGTNSPLH
v_call: TRBV5-1; cdr3_aa: ASNLAGSGANVLT
v_call: TRBV5-1; cdr3_aa: ASSQAPQGIGEKLF
v_call: TRBV6-4; cdr3_aa: ASSESSGTGEKLF
v_call: TRBV10-1; cdr3_aa: ASSRSTNTEAF
v_call: TRBV5-1; cdr3_aa: ANPTGTCNQPQH
v_call: TRBV13; cdr3_aa: ASSRQGDRNYGYT
v_call: TRBV5-1; cdr3_aa: ASSLQSGDLYGYT
v_call: TRBV9; cdr3_aa: ASSARDSGSSGANVLT
v_call: TRBV9; cdr3_aa: ASSVYGRLGDTQY
v_call: TRBV2; cdr3_aa: ASRLNQPQH
v_call: TRBV2; cdr3_aa: ASSEYGGHTEAF
v_call: TRBV5-1; cdr3_aa: ASSLGQGLREKLF
v_call: TRBV6-1; cdr3_aa: ASSEQGAEKSEQF